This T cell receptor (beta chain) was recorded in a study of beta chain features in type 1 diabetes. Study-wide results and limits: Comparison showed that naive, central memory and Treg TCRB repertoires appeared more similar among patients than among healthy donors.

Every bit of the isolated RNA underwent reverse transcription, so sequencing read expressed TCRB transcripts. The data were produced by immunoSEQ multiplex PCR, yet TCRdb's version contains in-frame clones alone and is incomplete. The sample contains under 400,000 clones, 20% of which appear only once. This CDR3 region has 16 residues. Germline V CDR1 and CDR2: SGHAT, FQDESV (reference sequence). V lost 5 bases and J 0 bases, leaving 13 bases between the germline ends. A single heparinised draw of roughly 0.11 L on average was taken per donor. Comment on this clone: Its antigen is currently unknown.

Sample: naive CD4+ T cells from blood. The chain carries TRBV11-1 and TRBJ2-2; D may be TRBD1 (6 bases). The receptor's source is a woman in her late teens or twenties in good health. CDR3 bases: TGTGCCAGCAGCCCGTGGGACACTGCGAACACCGGGGAGCTGTTTTTT. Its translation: CASSPWDTANTGELFF.